Sequencing of this TCR beta chain was carried out in a study of human CD8 memory T cell subsets. Study findings and constraints: Minimal repertoire overlap was seen between stem-like memory T cells and precursor exhausted T cells. While effector memory cells differed, stem-like memory and precursor exhausted T cells had similarly high diversity.

Early memory CD8+ T cells that were CCR7+ PD-1+ TIGIT+ with exhausted-like traits constituted the TPEX cells. Total RNA was taken from around 160,000 sorted CD8+ T cells, in duplicate, per subset. The CDR3 spans 15 residues. Germline CDR1 and CDR2: SGHKS and YYEKEE (reference sequence). Construction of TCR beta libraries was accomplished by means of UMI-labeled 5' RACE. Each CDR3 protein gets one entry in TCRdb, which reprocessed the 5' RACE reads and gives no DNA. The sample table sets out roughly 10,000 distinct CDR3 sequences. For this clonotype: What it recognizes is unknown.

The sequencing sample was made of CD8+ T cells from PBMCs. The chain combines TRBV5-5 with TRBJ1-1; the D call from TCRdb, TRBD1, cannot be confirmed without DNA. The TCR comes from a human donor in good health. The CDR3: CASSSDRGPNTEAFF.